The next 27 T cell receptor beta chains were all read from a single sample in a study of CD8 T cells in Susac syndrome. The authors reverse transcribed about 0.5 to 1 ug RNA with random hexamers. MiXCR, applied by TCRdb to the immunoSEQ multiplex PCR reads, yields one record per CDR3 protein. The sample contains approximately 190,000 distinct CDR3 sequences, nearly 95% of which appear only once. Sample: CD4+ T cells from PBMCs. The receptors stem from a human donor with multiple sclerosis.

The chain has TRBV27 and TRBJ1-5, with a tentative D call TRBD1 (6 bases). CDR1 MNHEY and CDR2 SMNVEV come from the germline V gene (reference sequence). Deletions cut 6 bases from V and 5 bases from J, with 17 bases between. The CDR3 has 15 amino acids. The DNA of the CDR3 is TGTGCCAGCAGAATTACCTCGACAGGAGATCAGCCCCAGCATTTT. Protein product: CASRITSTGDQPQHF.

This chain joins TRBV6-1 and TRBJ2-6; tentative D call: TRBD1 (5 bases). This CDR3 is built from 14 residues. Trimming removed 6 bases at V and 2 bases at J, with 8 bases between. Per germline, CDR1 MNHNS and CDR2 SASEGT. The CDR3 is CASRTEAGANVLTF. The CDR3 nucleotides are TGTGCCAGCAGGACAGAAGCTGGGGCCAACGTCCTGACTTTC.

The chain is built from TRBV3-1 and TRBJ2-5; 8 bases are shared with TRBD1. The V gene end was trimmed by 3 bases and the J gene end by 9 bases; junction bases not matched to a gene: 9. The CDR3 totals 14 residues. Germline values: CDR1 LGHDT, CDR2 YNNKEL (reference sequence). Here the CDR3 DNA reads TGTGCCAGCAGCCACGGGACAGGCGGAGGGGCCCAGTACTTC. This encodes CASSHGTGGGAQYF.

The chain links TRBV2 to TRBJ2-1; 11 bases are shared with TRBD1. Germline lookup yields CDR1 SNHLY and CDR2 FYNNEI. The ends lost 8 bases at V and 1 base at J; junction bases unmatched: 4. This CDR3 region has 15 residues. Here the CDR3 reads CASLGQGESYNEQFF. The CDR3 coding sequence is TGTGCCAGCCTGGGACAGGGGGAATCCTACAATGAGCAGTTCTTC.

The count of this clonotype is one. This chain uses TRBV6-5 with TRBJ1-2; D is uncertain. Trimming cost V 4 bases and J 4 bases, with 10 bases left between them. CDR1 and CDR2 from the germline V gene are MNHEY and SVGAGI. The CDR3 runs to 13 residues. The CDR3 DNA reads as TGTGCCAGCAGTTCGGCGAGCGGCTATGGCTACACCTTC. This encodes CASSSASGYGYTF.

This rearrangement joins TRBV3-1 to TRBJ2-5, with a possible D match to TRBD1 (6 bases). Germline-derived CDR1 and CDR2 are LGHDT and YNNKEL (reference sequence). The V gene lost 5 bases and the J gene lost 3 bases, with 10 bases spanning the gap. The CDR3 contains 13 residues. The CDR3 nucleotides are TGTGCCAGCAGCACACAGGGAAAAGAGACCCAGTACTTC. Amino acid sequence: CASSTQGKETQYF.

The chain links TRBV20-1 to TRBJ2-1; TRBD2 matches 7 bases. Germline CDR1 and CDR2: DFQATT and SNEGSKA (reference sequence). The V and J ends lost 5 bases and 8 bases, in that order; junction bases with no gene match: 9. The CDR3 loop spans 13 amino acids. The CDR3 loop reads CSAFRPSGDEQFF. CDR3 sequence (DNA): TGCAGTGCTTTCCGACCTAGCGGCGATGAGCAGTTCTTC.

The table lists this clonotype with a count of one. The chain employs TRBV5-4 and TRBJ2-1, with D perhaps being TRBD1 or TRBD2 (5 bases each). The CDR3 sequence is 16 residues long. V lost 4 bases to trimming and J lost 0 bases, with 14 bases between them. Germline loops: CDR1 SGHNT, CDR2 YYREEE (reference sequence). CDR3 in DNA: TGTGCCAGCAGCGCCGAGGGGCTGAGCTCCTACAATGAGCAGTTCTTC. Translation: CASSAEGLSSYNEQFF.

This rearrangement joins TRBV29-1 to TRBJ2-1; TRBD2 might be the D (5 bases). This CDR3 comprises 14 residues. CDR1 SQVTM and CDR2 ANQGSEA come from the germline V gene. V was pared by 5 bases and J by 4 bases, with 15 bases between. DNA of the CDR3: TGCAGCGTTCGAACGGGGTTCCTTTACAATGAGCAGTTCTTC. Amino acid sequence: CSVRTGFLYNEQFF.

The chain is built from TRBV23-1 and TRBJ2-7, with unresolved D. TRBV23-1 is annotated as an ORF whose role is uncertain. The V and J ends lost 3 bases and 2 bases respectively, with 11 bases between them. The CDR3 sequence is 14 residues long. The CDR3 DNA sequence: TGCGCCAGCAGTCACCTGACGGCCGCCTACGAGCAGTACTTC. It encodes CASSHLTAAYEQYF.

The chain combines TRBV12-3 or TRBV12-4 with TRBJ2-1, with D perhaps matching TRBD2 (6 bases). V dropped 6 bases and J dropped 4 bases, with 13 bases sitting between them. The CDR3 loop spans 14 amino acids. CDR3 residues: CASSLASGYNEQFF. The CDR3 region has the DNA TGTGCCAGCAGCTTGGCAAGCGGGTACAATGAGCAGTTCTTC.

DNA for the CDR3: TGTGCCAGCAGGTGGGACAGGACCCTCACAGATACGCAGTATTTT. Protein product: CASRWDRTLTDTQYF. V usage is TRBV11-3 and J usage is TRBJ2-3; 8 positions agree with TRBD1. V was clipped by 6 bases and J by 2 bases; unmatched bases: 7. Germline assignment: CDR1 SGHNT and CDR2 YENEEA. The CDR3 is 15 amino acids.

The V gene is TRBV29-1, the J gene TRBJ2-7; 9 positions agree with TRBD1. CDR1 SQVTM and CDR2 ANQGSEA come from the germline V gene. This CDR3 is built from 16 residues. J gave up 0 bases and V 3 bases, and 9 bases lay outside the gene matches. In DNA form, the CDR3 reads TGCAGCGTTGAGAGTGGTGACAGGGGGTTCTCCTACGAGCAGTACTTC. Translation: CSVESGDRGFSYEQYF.

This clonotype is a singleton in its sample. The rearrangement links TRBV2 to TRBJ2-7; 8 bases agree with TRBD1. This CDR3 region has 14 residues. V lost 7 bases to trimming and J lost 6 bases; unmatched junction nucleotides: 11. Germline V gives CDR1 SNHLY, CDR2 FYNNEI. CDR3 DNA: TGTGCCAGCATCCCACAGGGGGGAACCCTCGAGCAGTACTTC. It codes for CASIPQGGTLEQYF.

This rearrangement joins TRBV20-1 to TRBJ1-1, with D hard to call. Germline CDR1 is DFQATT and CDR2 is SNEGSKA (reference sequence). This CDR3 spans 14 amino acids. V was shortened by 1 base and J by 4 bases, with 13 bases between the two germline ends. The CDR3 region is CSARGTELSTEAFF. CDR3 in DNA: TGCAGTGCTAGAGGGACCGAATTGAGCACTGAAGCTTTCTTT.

The chain uses TRBV29-1 and TRBJ2-1; 11 bases fit TRBD1. The trim removed 7 bases at V and 4 bases at J, leaving 3 bases unmatched. The CDR3 sequence is 13 residues long. From germline, CDR1 is SQVTM and CDR2 ANQGSEA. CDR3 residues: CSGGTGGYNEQFF. DNA of the CDR3: TGCAGCGGGGGGACAGGGGGATACAATGAGCAGTTCTTC.

The rearrangement links TRBV5-1 to TRBJ1-1; weak D call: TRBD1 (6 bases). V lost 5 bases, J lost 7 bases, and 12 bases lay in between. There are 12 residues in the CDR3. Germline lookup yields CDR1 SGHRS and CDR2 YFSETQ. CDR3 sequence reads: CASSRRGYEAFF. CDR3 sequence (DNA): TGCGCCAGCAGTCGGAGGGGGTATGAAGCTTTCTTT.

The genes are TRBV12-3 or TRBV12-4 and TRBJ1-5; D unresolved. The CDR3 length is 12 residues. Trimming removed 3 bases at V and 7 bases at J, with 7 bases between. CDR3 amino acids: CASSLNKQPQHF. DNA of the CDR3: TGTGCCAGCAGTTTGAATAAGCAGCCCCAGCATTTT.

The chain recombines TRBV20-1 with TRBJ2-7; perhaps TRBD2 as D (6 bases). The V and J ends lost 3 bases and 6 bases respectively, with 9 bases between them. Germline V gene data show CDR1 as DFQATT and CDR2 as SNEGSKA (reference sequence). The CDR3 loop spans 11 amino acids. CDR3 coding DNA: TGCAGTGCTAGTGGGGACTTCGAGCAGTACTTC. It codes for CSASGDFEQYF.

CDR3 bases: TGTGCCAGCAGCGTAGGGCAAGAGACCCAGTACTTC. Amino acids: CASSVGQETQYF. The V and J genes are TRBV9 and TRBJ2-5; D call uncertain. In germline, CDR1 is SGDLS, CDR2 YYNGEE. CDR3 length: 12 amino acids. Trimming took 0 bases from V and 2 from J, leaving 2 bases between them.

The chain combines TRBV12-5 with TRBJ1-5, with D perhaps matching TRBD1 (6 bases). The CDR3 runs 15 residues. With 6 bases removed from V and 2 bases from J, the gap between germline ends came to 14 bases. The germline gives CDR1 LGHNT, CDR2 FRNRAP. The DNA for the CDR3 is TGTGCTAGTGGATACGACAGGCAGGGCAATCAGCCCCAGCATTTT. Amino acid sequence: CASGYDRQGNQPQHF.

The V and J genes are TRBV29-1 and TRBJ2-3, with no clear D. V was clipped by 7 bases and J by 4 bases, with 12 bases between them. Germline CDR1 is SQVTM and CDR2 is ANQGSEA. The CDR3 length is 12 residues. CDR3 sequence: CSADLLADTQYF. The CDR3 DNA sequence: TGCAGCGCGGATCTGTTGGCAGATACGCAGTATTTT.

The chain joins TRBV5-4 to TRBJ2-1, with D hard to call. In germline, CDR1 is SGHNT, CDR2 YYREEE (reference sequence). The CDR3 consists of 13 residues. Trimming removed 0 bases from V and 10 bases from J, with 11 bases in between. CDR3 amino acids: CASSLDWDGEQFF. In nucleotides, the CDR3 is TGTGCCAGCAGCTTGGATTGGGATGGGGAGCAGTTCTTC. The whole variable domain, remainder taken from reference TRBV5-4 and TRBJ2-1, is ETGVTQSPTHLIKTRGQQVTLRCSSQSGHNTVSWYQQALGQGPQFIFQYYREEENGRGNFPPRFSGLQFPNYSSELNVNALELDDSALYLCASSLDWDGEQFFGPGTRLTVL.

The table lists this clonotype with a count of one. The chain joins TRBV10-3 to TRBJ1-1; D unclear. Germline V gene data show CDR1 as ENHRY and CDR2 as SYGVKD. The V end lost 10 bases, the J end lost 1 base, and 7 bases lay between the germline ends. This CDR3 is built from 11 residues. The CDR3 loop is CATRGNTEAFF. The CDR3 coding sequence is TGTGCCACTCGGGGGAACACTGAAGCTTTCTTT.

This chain links TRBV4-1 with TRBJ1-2; 7 positions agree with TRBD1. Germline V CDR1 and CDR2: MGHRA, YSYEKL. The CDR3 spans 15 residues. V lost 4 bases, J lost 3 bases, and 8 bases stayed unmatched. CDR3 loop: CASSRGDSVDYGYTF. CDR3 in DNA: TGCGCCAGCAGCCGCGGGGACAGCGTCGACTATGGCTACACCTTC.

CDR3 loop: CASSFGTAYTF. CDR3 nucleotides: TGTGCCAGCAGCTTTGGGACAGCGTACACCTTC. This chain uses TRBV11-2 with TRBJ1-2, with 7 bases that match TRBD1. Germline CDR1 reads SGHAT; CDR2 reads FQNNGV. The CDR3 extends over 11 amino acids. After removal of 3 bases from V and 11 bases from J, the junction contained 3 bases not matched to a gene.

The gene calls are TRBV30 and TRBJ2-3, with no clear D. This CDR3 contains 14 residues. Germline CDR1 GTSNPN, CDR2 SVGIG (reference sequence). The V and J ends lost 2 bases and 5 bases respectively, with 14 bases between them. CDR3 coding DNA: TGTGCCTGGAGTCCGGCTCCAAAAAGAGATACGCAGTATTTT. This encodes CAWSPAPKRDTQYF.